This note documents a single T cell receptor beta chain sequence. The assay was immunoSEQ multiplex PCR, and TCRdb's table has in-frame clones only and misses some. The sample shows over 50,000 clones, 94% of them seen only once. Germline V lookup: CDR1 PRHDT, CDR2 FYEKMQ (reference sequence). Trimming took off 3 bases at V and 6 bases at J, with 11 bases between the two ends. This CDR3 spans 13 amino acids. This sample is drawn from a study of technical replicates of blood from a handful of donors. Sequencing used T cells isolated from PBMCs. The clonotype comes from a human donor in good health. The chain joins TRBV13 to TRBJ1-2; TRBD1 might be the D (5 bases). The CDR3 loop is CASSFRVSHGYTF. The CDR3 nucleotides read TGTGCCAGCAGCTTCAGGGTATCTCATGGCTACACCTTC.